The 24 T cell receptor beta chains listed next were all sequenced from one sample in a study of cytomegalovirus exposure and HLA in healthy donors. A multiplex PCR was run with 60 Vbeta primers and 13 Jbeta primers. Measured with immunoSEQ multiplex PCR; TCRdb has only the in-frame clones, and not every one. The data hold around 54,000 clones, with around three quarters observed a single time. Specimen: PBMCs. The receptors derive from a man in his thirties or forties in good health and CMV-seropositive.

CDR3 DNA sequence: TGTGCCAGCAGTTTGAAAGGGGGGGGGCAGCCCCAGCATTTT. Translation: CASSLKGGGQPQHF. V usage is TRBV28 and J usage is TRBJ1-5; D is perhaps TRBD1 (6 bases). Germline V CDR1 and CDR2: MDHEN, SYDVKM. The V and J ends lost 3 bases and 7 bases respectively, with 13 bases between them. The CDR3 is made up of 14 amino acids.

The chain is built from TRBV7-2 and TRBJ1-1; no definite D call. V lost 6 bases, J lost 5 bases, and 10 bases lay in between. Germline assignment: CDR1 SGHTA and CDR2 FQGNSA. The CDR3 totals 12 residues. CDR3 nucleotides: TGTGCCAGCAGGGAGGGATCGACTGAAGCTTTCTTT. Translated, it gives CASREGSTEAFF.

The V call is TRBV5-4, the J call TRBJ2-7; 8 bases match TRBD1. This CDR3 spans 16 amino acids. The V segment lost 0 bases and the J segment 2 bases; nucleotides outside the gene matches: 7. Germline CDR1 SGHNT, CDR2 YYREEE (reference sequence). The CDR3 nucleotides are TGTGCCAGCAGCTTGGCTAGGACAGGGAGACCCTACGAGCAGTACTTC. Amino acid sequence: CASSLARTGRPYEQYF. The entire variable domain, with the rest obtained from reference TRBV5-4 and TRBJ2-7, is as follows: ETGVTQSPTHLIKTRGQQVTLRCSSQSGHNTVSWYQQALGQGPQFIFQYYREEENGRGNFPPRFSGLQFPNYSSELNVNALELDDSALYLCASSLARTGRPYEQYFGPGTRLTVT.

CDR3 loop: CASRRDRGADTQYF. CDR3 sequence (DNA): TGTGCCAGCAGAAGGGACAGGGGAGCAGATACGCAGTATTTT. The chain links TRBV14 to TRBJ2-3, with TRBD1 identical over 10 bases. The V and J ends lost 6 bases and 4 bases, in that order; junction bases with no gene match: 4. Per the germline V gene, CDR1 is SGHDN and CDR2 is FVKESK. This CDR3 spans 14 amino acids.

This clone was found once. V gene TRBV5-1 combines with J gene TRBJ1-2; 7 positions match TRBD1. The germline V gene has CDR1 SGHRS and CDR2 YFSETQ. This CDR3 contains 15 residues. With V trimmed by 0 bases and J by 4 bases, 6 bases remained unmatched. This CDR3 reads CASSLEGAPVYGYTF. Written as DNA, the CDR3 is TGCGCCAGCAGCTTGGAGGGGGCGCCGGTCTATGGCTACACCTTC. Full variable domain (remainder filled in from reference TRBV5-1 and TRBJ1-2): KAGVTQTPRYLIKTRGQQVTLSCSPISGHRSVSWYQQTPGQGLQFLFEYFSETQRNKGNFPGRFSGRQFSNSRSEMNVSTLELGDSALYLCASSLEGAPVYGYTFGSGTRLTVV.

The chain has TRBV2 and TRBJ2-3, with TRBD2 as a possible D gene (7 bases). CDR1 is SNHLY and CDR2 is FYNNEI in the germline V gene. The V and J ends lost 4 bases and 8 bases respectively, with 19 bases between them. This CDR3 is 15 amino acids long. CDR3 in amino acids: CASSVGLGGRGTQYF. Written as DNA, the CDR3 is TGTGCCAGCAGTGTTGGTTTGGGGGGGCGAGGTACGCAGTATTTT.

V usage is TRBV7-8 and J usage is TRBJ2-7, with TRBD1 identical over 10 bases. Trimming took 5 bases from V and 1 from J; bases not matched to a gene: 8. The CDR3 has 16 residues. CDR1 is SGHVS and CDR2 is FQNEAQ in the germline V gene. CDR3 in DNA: TGTGCCAGCAGCATGTTGGCGGGACAGGGGTCCTACGAGCAGTACTTC. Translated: CASSMLAGQGSYEQYF.

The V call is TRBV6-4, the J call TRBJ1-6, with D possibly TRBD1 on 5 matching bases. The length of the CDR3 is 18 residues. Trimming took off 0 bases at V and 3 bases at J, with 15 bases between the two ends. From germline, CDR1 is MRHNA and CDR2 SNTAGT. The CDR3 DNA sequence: TGTGCCAGCAGTGACTCGAAAGACAGAGACCTCTATAATTCACCCCTCCACTTT. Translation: CASSDSKDRDLYNSPLHF.

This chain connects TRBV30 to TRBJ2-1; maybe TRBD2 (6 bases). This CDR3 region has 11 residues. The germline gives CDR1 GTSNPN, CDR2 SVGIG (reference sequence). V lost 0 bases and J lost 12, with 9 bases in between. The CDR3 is CAWSVRGRQFF. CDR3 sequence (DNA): TGTGCCTGGAGTGTACGGGGGAGGCAGTTCTTC.

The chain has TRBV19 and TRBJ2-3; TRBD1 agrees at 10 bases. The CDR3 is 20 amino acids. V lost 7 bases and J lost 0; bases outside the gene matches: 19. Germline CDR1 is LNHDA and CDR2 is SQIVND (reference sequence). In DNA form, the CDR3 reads TGTGCCAGTATCCAAAAAGGGAGACAGGGGGCCCGCGTTAGCACAGATACGCAGTATTTT. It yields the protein CASIQKGRQGARVSTDTQYF.

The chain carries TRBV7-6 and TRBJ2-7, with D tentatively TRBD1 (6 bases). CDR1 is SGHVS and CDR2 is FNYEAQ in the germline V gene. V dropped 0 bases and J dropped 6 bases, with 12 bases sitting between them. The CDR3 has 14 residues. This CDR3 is CASSLAQGQVEQYF. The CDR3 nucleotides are TGTGCCAGCAGCTTAGCCCAGGGGCAGGTCGAGCAGTACTTC.

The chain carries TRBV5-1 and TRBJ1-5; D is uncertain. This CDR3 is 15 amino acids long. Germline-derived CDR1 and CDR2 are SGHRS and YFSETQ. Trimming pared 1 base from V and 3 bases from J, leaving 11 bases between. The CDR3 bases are TGCGCCAGCAGCTTGTCTAATTCTCCCAATCAGCCCCAGCATTTT. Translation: CASSLSNSPNQPQHF.

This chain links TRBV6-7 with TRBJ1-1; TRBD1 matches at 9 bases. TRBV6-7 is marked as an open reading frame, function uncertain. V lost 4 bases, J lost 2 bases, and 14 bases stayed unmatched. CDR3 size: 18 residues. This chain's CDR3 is CASSSYQQGARGNTEAFF. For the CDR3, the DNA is TGTGCCAGCAGTTCCTACCAACAGGGGGCAAGAGGAAACACTGAAGCTTTCTTT.

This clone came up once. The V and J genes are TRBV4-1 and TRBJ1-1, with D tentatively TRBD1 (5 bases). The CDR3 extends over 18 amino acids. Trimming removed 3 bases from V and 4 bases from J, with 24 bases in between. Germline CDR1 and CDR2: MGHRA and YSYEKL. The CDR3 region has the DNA TGCGCCAGCAGCCAGACCCCCGGGAGCGTCACGGGGGGCACTGAAGCTTTCTTT. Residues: CASSQTPGSVTGGTEAFF.

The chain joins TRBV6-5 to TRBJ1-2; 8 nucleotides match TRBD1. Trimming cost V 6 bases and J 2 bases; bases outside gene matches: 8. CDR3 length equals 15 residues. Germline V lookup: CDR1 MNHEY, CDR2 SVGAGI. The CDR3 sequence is CASSGTGSSNYGYTF. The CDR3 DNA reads TGTGCCAGCAGCGGGACAGGTAGTTCGAACTATGGCTACACCTTC.

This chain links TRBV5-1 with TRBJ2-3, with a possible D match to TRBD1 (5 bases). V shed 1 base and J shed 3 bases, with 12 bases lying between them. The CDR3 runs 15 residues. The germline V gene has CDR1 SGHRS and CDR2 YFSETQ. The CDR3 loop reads CASSLSGKSTDTQYF. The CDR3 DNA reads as TGCGCCAGCAGCTTGTCAGGGAAGTCGACAGATACGCAGTATTTT.

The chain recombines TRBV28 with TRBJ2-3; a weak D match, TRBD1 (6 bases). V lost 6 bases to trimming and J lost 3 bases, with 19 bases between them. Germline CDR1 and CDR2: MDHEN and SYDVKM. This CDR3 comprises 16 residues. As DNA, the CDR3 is TGTGCCAGCAGCCCAACCGGGACATTGGGGACAGATACGCAGTATTTT. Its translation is CASSPTGTLGTDTQYF.

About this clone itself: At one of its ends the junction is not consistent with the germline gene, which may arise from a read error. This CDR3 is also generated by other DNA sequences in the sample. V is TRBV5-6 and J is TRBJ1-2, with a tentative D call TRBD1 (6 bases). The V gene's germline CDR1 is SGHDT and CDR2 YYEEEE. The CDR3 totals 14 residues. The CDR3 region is CASSLVGRGYGYTF. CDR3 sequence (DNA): TGTGCTAGCAGCTTGGTCGGCAGGGGCTATGGCTACACCTTC.

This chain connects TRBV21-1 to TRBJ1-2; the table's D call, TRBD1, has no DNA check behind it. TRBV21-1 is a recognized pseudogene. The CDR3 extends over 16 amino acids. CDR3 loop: CASSAQRITGRDGYTF. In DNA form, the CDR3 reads TGTGCCAGCAGCGCGCAACGAATTACAGGCCGGGATGGCTACACCTTC.

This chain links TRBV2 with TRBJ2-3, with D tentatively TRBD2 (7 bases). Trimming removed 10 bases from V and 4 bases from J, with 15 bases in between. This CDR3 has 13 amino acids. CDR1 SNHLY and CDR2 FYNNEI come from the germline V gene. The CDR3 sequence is CATGGGAADTQYF. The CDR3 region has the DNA TGTGCCACCGGAGGGGGGGCCGCAGATACGCAGTATTTT.

In DNA form, the CDR3 reads TGTGCCAGCAGTGAAGGACTAGCGCTCGAGCAGTACTTC. It encodes CASSEGLALEQYF. The V call is TRBV2, the J call TRBJ2-7; 8 bases are shared with TRBD2. The CDR3 totals 13 residues. Germline V gene lookup returns CDR1 SNHLY and CDR2 FYNNEI. After removal of 1 base from V and 6 bases from J, the junction contained 2 bases not matched to a gene. The complete variable domain, with remaining parts taken from reference TRBV2 and TRBJ2-7, reads EPEVTQTPSHQVTQMGQEVILRCVPISNHLYFYWYRQILGQKVEFLVSFYNNEISEKSEIFDDQFSVERPDGSNFTLKIRSTKLEDSAMYFCASSEGLALEQYFGPGTRLTVT.

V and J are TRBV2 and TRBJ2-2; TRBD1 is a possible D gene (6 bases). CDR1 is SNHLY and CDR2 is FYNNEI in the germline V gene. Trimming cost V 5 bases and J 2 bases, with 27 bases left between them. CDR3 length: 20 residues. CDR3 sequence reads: CASSFTGPALGTLNTGELFF. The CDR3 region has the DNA TGTGCCAGCAGTTTTACAGGGCCCGCTCTGGGGACCCTTAACACCGGGGAGCTGTTTTTT. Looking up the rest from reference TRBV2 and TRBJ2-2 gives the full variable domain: EPEVTQTPSHQVTQMGQEVILRCVPISNHLYFYWYRQILGQKVEFLVSFYNNEISEKSEIFDDQFSVERPDGSNFTLKIRSTKLEDSAMYFCASSFTGPALGTLNTGELFFGEGSRLTVL.

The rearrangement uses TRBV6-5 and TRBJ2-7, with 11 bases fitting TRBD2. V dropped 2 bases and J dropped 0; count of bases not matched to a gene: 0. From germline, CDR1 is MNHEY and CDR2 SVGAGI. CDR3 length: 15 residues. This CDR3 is CASSYLAGGSYEQYF. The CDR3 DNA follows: TGTGCCAGCAGTTACCTAGCGGGAGGCTCCTACGAGCAGTACTTC.

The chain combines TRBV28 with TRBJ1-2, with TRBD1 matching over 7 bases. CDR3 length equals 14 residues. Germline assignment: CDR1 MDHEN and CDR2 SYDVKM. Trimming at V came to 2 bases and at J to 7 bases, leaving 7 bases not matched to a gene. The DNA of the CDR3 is TGTGCCAGCAGTTTACGTGGCAGGGGGTTTGGCTACACCTTC. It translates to CASSLRGRGFGYTF.